This entry features one TCR beta chain sequence. This sample stems from a study of low-dose radiotherapy and immunotherapy resistance in tumors. Study overall: Doses delivered to Cohort 2 were 1 Gy per fraction every two weeks, amounting to 13 Gy over 26 weeks.

CDR3 length equals 15 residues. V gave up 0 bases and J gave up 1 base; unmatched junction bases: 2. Germline assignment: CDR1 SEHNR and CDR2 FQNEAQ (reference sequence). TRAV- and TRBV-specific primers primed first-strand cDNA, covering alpha and beta chains. Over around 19 PCR cycles, TCRs were amplified from a constant-region primer and V-primer adapter. Isolated mRNA underwent amplification by in vitro transcription. A single record per CDR3 protein comes from TCRdb applying MiXCR to the reads. The sample lists 6,000 to 6,500 distinct CDR3 sequences, around two thirds occurring once. This chain uses TRBV7-9 with TRBJ1-1; TRBD1 aligns across 7 bases. The sequence derives from a human donor with advanced metastatic prostate, ovarian, gallbladder or colorectal cancer (not recorded which). This table probably holds off-target reads from a library built for another chain. The CDR3 sequence is CASSLAAGGNTEAFF. Here the CDR3 DNA reads TGTGCCAGCAGCTTAGCAGCAGGGGGGAACACTGAAGCTTTCTTT.